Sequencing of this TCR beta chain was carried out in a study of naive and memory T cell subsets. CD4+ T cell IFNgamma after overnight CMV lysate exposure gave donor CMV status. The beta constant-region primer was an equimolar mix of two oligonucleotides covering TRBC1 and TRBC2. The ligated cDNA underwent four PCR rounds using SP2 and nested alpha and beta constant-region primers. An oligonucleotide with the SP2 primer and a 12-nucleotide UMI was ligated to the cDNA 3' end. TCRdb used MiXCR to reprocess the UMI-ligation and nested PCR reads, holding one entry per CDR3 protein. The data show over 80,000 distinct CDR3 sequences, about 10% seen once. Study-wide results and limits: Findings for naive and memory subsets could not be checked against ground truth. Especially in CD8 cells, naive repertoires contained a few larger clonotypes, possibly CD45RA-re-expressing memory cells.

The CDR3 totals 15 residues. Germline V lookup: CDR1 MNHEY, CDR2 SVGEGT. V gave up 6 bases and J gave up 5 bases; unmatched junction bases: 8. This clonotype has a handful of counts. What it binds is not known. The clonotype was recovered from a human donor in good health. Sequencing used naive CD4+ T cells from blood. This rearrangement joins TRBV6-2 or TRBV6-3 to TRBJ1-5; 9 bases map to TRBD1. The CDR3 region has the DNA TGTGCCAGCAGAGAACCGGGACAGGGTGATCAGCCCCAGCATTTT. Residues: CASREPGQGDQPQHF.